Listed below are T cell receptor beta chains from one sample, sequenced in a study of early T cells in non-severe SARS-CoV-2 infection. TCRdb redid the calling of the 5' RACE reads with MiXCR, one entry per CDR3 protein. The data contain over 45,000 distinct CDR3 sequences, more than 12% of them singletons. The sample consisted of whole blood, taken at baseline. These receptors were taken from an adult who was a healthcare worker with PCR-confirmed SARS-CoV-2 infection or an uninfected control (not recorded which). CDR3s include the opening cysteine and the closing phenylalanine or tryptophan. D genes are given only for firm matches. Clone size appears in some rows only: once, few, many, or a class for an expanded clone.

clone size | J gene | D gene | V gene | CDR3 DNA | CDR3 protein
few | TRBJ2-1 | TRBD1 | TRBV12-3/TRBV12-4 | TGTGCCAGCTCCGTAAACAGGGGGCAAGTGAATGAGCAGTTCTTC | CASSVNRGQVNEQFF
. | TRBJ2-3 | . | TRBV2 | TGTGCCAGCAGCGAGCGGACAGATACGCAGTATTTT | CASSERTDTQYF
many | TRBJ2-7 | . | TRBV10-3 | TGTGCCATCAGTGAGGGGGGGGCCCAATCCAACTACGAGCAGTACTTC | CAISEGGAQSNYEQYF
. | TRBJ2-2 | TRBD1 | TRBV7-6 | TGTGCCAGCAGCGTGGGACAGGGCATCGGGGAGCTGTTTTTT | CASSVGQGIGELFF
few | TRBJ2-7 | TRBD2 | TRBV5-1 | TGCGCCAGCGCGCCCAATTTCAGCGGGGGGGCCGGCGAGCAGTACTTC | CASAPNFSGGAGEQYF
many | TRBJ1-3 | . | TRBV20-1 | TGCAGTGCTAGAGAGGGTTTCTCTGGAAACACCATATATTTT | CSAREGFSGNTIYF
. | TRBJ2-3 | . | TRBV20-1 | TGCAGTGCTAGACGGGCTTCGGCAGGGGCAACAGATACGCAGTATTTT | CSARRASAGATDTQYF
. | TRBJ2-1 | TRBD1 | TRBV10-3 | TGTGCCATCGAAGGGGGGGACAGGGGCTACAATGAGCAGTTCTTC | CAIEGGDRGYNEQFF
. | TRBJ2-5 | TRBD1 | TRBV28 | TGTGCCAGCAGTTCTCCGGGGGACAGGGGGCAAGAGACCCAGTACTTC | CASSSPGDRGQETQYF
. | TRBJ2-7 | . | TRBV11-2 | TGTGCCAGCAGCCCCTTACGGGGAAGGGGATACGAGCAGTACTTC | CASSPLRGRGYEQYF
. | TRBJ2-7 | . | TRBV4-1 | TGCGCCAGCAGCCAAGACTGGGGAACCTCCTACGAGCAGTACTTC | CASSQDWGTSYEQYF
once | TRBJ2-3 | TRBD1 | TRBV2 | TGTGCCTTCCGGGACAGGAGCACAGATACGCAGTATTTT | CAFRDRSTDTQYF
many | TRBJ2-7 | TRBD1 | TRBV11-2 | TGTGCCAGCAGCTTAGATCCCGGGACAGGGACTTACGAGCAGTACTTC | CASSLDPGTGTYEQYF
few | TRBJ1-4 | . | TRBV6-6 | TGTGCCAGCAGACCACCTCTCAGGGCTTTCAATGAAAAACTGTTTTTT | CASRPPLRAFNEKLFF